The next 23 T cell receptor beta chains were all read from a single sample in a study of CD8 T cells in ankylosing spondylitis. Study results and caveats: Within ankylosing spondylitis blood, a TCR beta motif made up of roughly eight highly homologous variants appeared to be characteristic.

No antigen has been assigned to these receptors. TCRdb re-derived calls from the 5' RACE reads in MiXCR, one entry per CDR3 protein. The data show 350,000 or so distinct CDR3 sequences, 7.5% to 9% seen once. The sequenced sample was blood, either unsorted or a sorted T cell fraction (not recorded which). The receptors derive from a male donor with ankylosing spondylitis.

The rearrangement links TRBV5-1 to TRBJ2-2; the D gene is possibly TRBD1 (6 bases). The CDR3 has 14 residues. V was cut by 4 bases and J by 13 bases, with 20 bases left in between. Germline V gene sequence: CDR1 SGHRS, CDR2 YFSETQ. CDR3 bases: TGCGCCAGCAGCGACGGTGGGGGCCGGGGCGTGCTGTTTTTT. It specifies CASSDGGGRGVLFF. Full variable domain (missing parts from reference TRBV5-1 and TRBJ2-2): KAGVTQTPRYLIKTRGQQVTLSCSPISGHRSVSWYQQTPGQGLQFLFEYFSETQRNKGNFPGRFSGRQFSNSRSEMNVSTLELGDSALYLCASSDGGGRGVLFFGEGSRLTVL.

The J gene is TRBJ2-7, the V gene TRBV6-5; possibly TRBD2 for D (6 bases). The ends were cut back, 2 bases at V and 1 base at J, with 12 bases in the middle. CDR1 MNHEY and CDR2 SVGAGI come from the germline V gene. CDR3 length equals 15 residues. CDR3 in DNA: TGTGCCAGCAGTTACGCCCTTAGCGGATCCTACGAGCAGTACTTC. It is translated as CASSYALSGSYEQYF.

Note on this clonotype: The conserved phenylalanine or tryptophan normally closing the CDR3 is absent here, so this likely arose from a read error. The gene calls are TRBV6-2 or TRBV6-3 and TRBJ1-5; a weak D match, TRBD1 (5 bases). The CDR3 is 14 amino acids. V was cut by 5 bases and J by 3 bases, with 11 bases left in between. The germline CDR1 and CDR2 sequences are MNHEY and SVGEGT. The CDR3 nucleotides read TGTGCCAGCAGTCCCCGGGACTACAATCAGCCCCAGCATCTT. This codes for CASSPRDYNQPQHL.

This clonotype was seen only a few times. The chain links TRBV12-3 or TRBV12-4 to TRBJ2-3; D not resolved. The CDR3 runs to 12 residues. Between the trimmed V and J ends, which lost 3 bases and 6 bases, there was a span of 7 bases. The CDR3 sequence: CASSFIPDTQYF. Here the CDR3 DNA reads TGTGCCAGCAGTTTTATCCCGGATACGCAGTATTTT.

With regard to this clonotype: A much larger clone sits a single nucleotide away, making a read error possible. The V and J genes are TRBV14 and TRBJ2-5, with a weak D call TRBD2 (7 bases). The germline V and J ends were trimmed by 5 bases and 0 bases, with 16 bases remaining between them. This CDR3 region has 16 residues. Per germline, CDR1 SGHDN and CDR2 FVKESK. This CDR3 reads CASSNGLGGNQETQYF. CDR3 bases: TGTGCCAGCAGCAATGGACTAGGGGGTAACCAAGAGACCCAGTACTTC.

The chain is built from TRBV7-9 and TRBJ1-2, with unresolved D. The V end lost 1 base, the J end lost 9 bases, and 18 bases lay between the germline ends. In germline, CDR1 is SEHNR, CDR2 FQNEAQ (reference sequence). The length of the CDR3 is 15 residues. The CDR3 spells CASSLGRSGSFSYTF. CDR3 bases: TGTGCCAGCAGCTTAGGTCGTTCGGGAAGCTTTAGCTACACCTTC.

Here the CDR3 reads CASSLWDRIYEQYF. CDR3 bases: TGTGCCAGCAGCTTGTGGGACAGAATCTACGAGCAGTACTTC. The V gene is TRBV5-6, the J gene TRBJ2-7; 7 nucleotides align to TRBD1. Trimming cost V 1 base and J 3 bases; bases outside gene matches: 4. Germline CDR1 SGHDT, CDR2 YYEEEE. The CDR3 totals 14 residues.

This clonotype has just a few counts. V is TRBV24-1 and J is TRBJ2-1; 13 positions match TRBD2. Germline V lookup: CDR1 KGHDR, CDR2 SFDVKD. The V gene end was trimmed by 5 bases and the J gene end by 0 bases; junction bases not matched to a gene: 12. The CDR3 consists of 20 residues. The CDR3 protein is CATSGPTGTSGKSSYNEQFF. The CDR3 nucleotides read TGTGCCACCAGTGGTCCAACCGGGACTAGCGGGAAGAGCTCCTACAATGAGCAGTTCTTC.

V is TRBV4-3 and J is TRBJ2-5; no definite D call. This CDR3 region has 13 residues. The germline V gene encodes CDR1 LGHNA and CDR2 YSLEER. Trimming cost V 4 bases and J 5 bases, with 11 bases left between them. The CDR3, as DNA: TGCGCCAGCAGCCGCTTACCTCCGGAGACCCAGTACTTC. Amino acid sequence: CASSRLPPETQYF.

J is TRBJ2-3 and V is TRBV6-1; no reliable D call. Between the trimmed V and J ends, which lost 7 bases and 0 bases, there was a span of 8 bases. This CDR3 is built from 13 residues. Germline values: CDR1 MNHNS, CDR2 SASEGT. The CDR3 DNA is TGTGCCAGCAACCCTGGGAGCACAGATACGCAGTATTTT. As protein: CASNPGSTDTQYF.

The table lists this clonotype with a few counts. CDR3 sequence: CASSYPGPEQFF. CDR3 DNA: TGTGCCAGCAGTTATCCGGGGCCTGAGCAGTTCTTC. This chain connects TRBV12-3 or TRBV12-4 to TRBJ2-1; D assignment may be TRBD1 or TRBD2 (5 bases each). Trimming pared 4 bases from V and 9 bases from J, leaving 10 bases between. The CDR3 contains 12 residues.

This clonotype was picked up a small number of times. CDR3 protein: CASSREGAGVNNEQFF. The CDR3, as DNA: TGTGCCAGCAGCCGGGAAGGAGCGGGAGTAAATAATGAGCAGTTCTTC. This chain uses TRBV9 with TRBJ2-1; 8 nucleotides agree with TRBD2. Trimming took 4 bases from V and 7 from J; bases not matched to a gene: 13. The germline V gene encodes CDR1 SGDLS and CDR2 YYNGEE. The CDR3 covers 16 residues.

In this sample, this clonotype turned up many times. The V call is TRBV6-1, the J call TRBJ2-1; no definite D call. Trimming removed 4 bases from V and 7 bases from J, with 20 bases in between. The CDR3 spans 16 residues. The germline V gene encodes CDR1 MNHNS and CDR2 SASEGT. The chain's CDR3 is CASSAPGAPRSNEQFF. For the CDR3, the DNA is TGTGCCAGCAGTGCCCCCGGAGCGCCGCGGTCAAATGAGCAGTTCTTC.

V usage is TRBV9 and J usage is TRBJ2-1; tentatively, D is TRBD1 (6 bases). The length of the CDR3 is 14 residues. The V end lost 3 bases, the J end lost 3 bases, and 10 bases lay between the germline ends. Per the germline V gene, CDR1 is SGDLS and CDR2 is YYNGEE. CDR3 sequence reads: CASSGRDNYNEQFF. CDR3 coding DNA: TGTGCCAGCAGCGGCCGGGACAACTACAATGAGCAGTTCTTC.

A few counts support this clonotype. The chain uses TRBV9 and TRBJ2-3, with TRBD2 matching over 8 bases. Trimming at V came to 4 bases and at J to 8 bases, leaving 15 bases not matched to a gene. CDR3 length: 16 residues. Germline V lookup: CDR1 SGDLS, CDR2 YYNGEE. This chain's CDR3 is CASSPRGGPGAGTQYF. CDR3 sequence (DNA): TGTGCCAGCAGCCCACGGGGGGGGCCTGGGGCCGGTACGCAGTATTTT.

Many counts were recorded for this clonotype. V is TRBV5-1 and J is TRBJ2-1; 9 bases are shared with TRBD1. The CDR3 totals 14 residues. Germline values: CDR1 SGHRS, CDR2 YFSETQ. Trimming at V came to 2 bases and at J to 7 bases, leaving 4 bases not matched to a gene. In nucleotides, the CDR3 is TGCGCCAGCAGCTTATTACAGGGGGCGAATGAGCAGTTCTTC. It translates to CASSLLQGANEQFF.

V and J are TRBV11-3 and TRBJ2-7, with unresolved D. This CDR3 spans 15 amino acids. V lost 0 bases to trimming and J lost 0 bases, with 9 bases between them. Germline CDR1 SGHNT, CDR2 YENEEA. The CDR3 coding sequence is TGTGCCAGCAGCTTAGATGTTCGCGGCTCCTACGAGCAGTACTTC. As protein: CASSLDVRGSYEQYF.

The chain recombines TRBV12-3 or TRBV12-4 with TRBJ2-1; no clear D gene. The germline V and J ends were trimmed by 6 bases and 4 bases, with 13 bases remaining between them. The CDR3 is 14 amino acids. The CDR3 sequence: CASSPGRRYNEQFF. The CDR3 region has the DNA TGTGCCAGCAGCCCTGGACGGCGATACAATGAGCAGTTCTTC.

This clonotype was seen a handful of times. The rearrangement uses TRBV29-1 and TRBJ2-7; 8 bases are a match to TRBD2. Trimming took 4 bases from V and 6 from J; bases not matched to a gene: 14. This CDR3 has 15 amino acids. CDR1 is SQVTM, CDR2 ANQGSEA, per germline. The CDR3 region has the DNA TGCAGCGTTGGTGGACCTAGCGGGCACGAGTCCGAGCAGTACTTC. Translation gives CSVGGPSGHESEQYF.

The chain carries TRBV12-3 or TRBV12-4 and TRBJ1-6, with D unclear. V dropped 0 bases and J dropped 7 bases, with 13 bases sitting between them. The CDR3 consists of 16 residues. In nucleotides, the CDR3 is TGTGCCAGCAGTTTAGCGCTGCCGGGGAGGAATTCACCCCTCCACTTT. It is translated as CASSLALPGRNSPLHF.

This clonotype was seen only a few times. This chain connects TRBV5-1 to TRBJ2-1; 14 bases are a match to TRBD2. This CDR3 is 15 amino acids long. CDR1 and CDR2 from the germline V gene are SGHRS and YFSETQ. Trimming took 4 bases from V and 8 from J; bases not matched to a gene: 5. The CDR3 sequence is CASSQTGLAGDEQFF. CDR3 in DNA: TGCGCCAGCAGCCAGACGGGACTAGCGGGAGATGAGCAGTTCTTC.

This clonotype was recorded at least ten times. A junction end diverges from the germline sequence, so it may reflect a read error. This chain uses TRBV28 with TRBJ2-1; D perhaps matches TRBD2 (5 bases). Germline CDR1 reads MDHEN; CDR2 reads SYDVKM. The CDR3 spans 13 residues. The CDR3 loop reads CSCGGASYNEQFF. The CDR3 region has the DNA TGCTCATGTGGAGGCGCGTCCTACAATGAGCAGTTCTTC.

The chain employs TRBV3-1 and TRBJ1-2, with 7 bases identical to TRBD1. Germline CDR1 and CDR2: LGHDT and YNNKEL (reference sequence). The CDR3 is made up of 15 amino acids. V gave up 4 bases and J gave up 5 bases; unmatched junction bases: 10. The CDR3 region has the DNA TGTGCCAGCAGCCGGGCCCACAGGGGAAATTATGGCTACACCTTC. Protein product: CASSRAHRGNYGYTF.